The 29 T cell receptor beta chains below were found in one sample sequenced in a study of human T cells and chemical hapten exposure. TCRdb itself ran the 5' RACE reads through MiXCR, one entry per CDR3 protein. This table has approximately 150,000 distinct CDR3 sequences, around 4% appearing once. Researchers extracted total RNA from unfractionated whole blood. The source of these receptors is a female donor in good health.

This clonotype was seen ten or more times. The gene calls are TRBV28 and TRBJ1-1, with TRBD1 matching over 10 bases. The germline V gene has CDR1 MDHEN and CDR2 SYDVKM. The CDR3 is 15 residues long. Trimming removed 7 bases from V and 6 bases from J; junction bases left unmatched: 11. CDR3 protein: CASKGWDRGISEAFF. In DNA form, the CDR3 reads TGTGCCAGCAAAGGGTGGGACAGGGGTATTTCTGAAGCTTTCTTT.

This clonotype was counted many times. The rearrangement uses TRBV5-1 and TRBJ2-1; TRBD1 matches 7 bases. The CDR3 contains 16 residues. The V gene end was trimmed by 7 bases and the J gene end by 0 bases; junction bases not matched to a gene: 10. CDR1 is SGHRS and CDR2 is YFSETQ in the germline V gene. CDR3 DNA: TGCGCCAGCGACAGGACAGGAGCCTCCTCCTACAATGAGCAGTTCTTC. This gives the protein CASDRTGASSYNEQFF.

V and J are TRBV9 and TRBJ2-3; tentative D call: TRBD1 (5 bases). Trimming left V 0 bases short and J 5 bases short, with 10 bases between. Per the germline V gene, CDR1 is SGDLS and CDR2 is YYNGEE. The CDR3 length is 14 residues. The CDR3 loop reads CASSVAGAEDTQYF. The CDR3 DNA follows: TGTGCCAGCAGCGTAGCTGGGGCTGAAGATACGCAGTATTTT.

At least ten counts were recorded for this clonotype. The genes are TRBV20-1 and TRBJ2-2; tentative D call: TRBD1 (5 bases). The CDR3 length is 16 residues. Germline V gene lookup returns CDR1 DFQATT and CDR2 SNEGSKA (reference sequence). V dropped 2 bases and J dropped 5 bases, with 18 bases sitting between them. The CDR3 DNA reads TGCAGTGCTAGAATGCCTAGTGGGGCGAGGACCGGGGAGCTGTTTTTT. It specifies CSARMPSGARTGELFF.

V is TRBV11-1 and J is TRBJ2-5; TRBD2 is a possible D gene (5 bases). V shed 6 bases and J shed 7 bases, with 12 bases lying between them. The germline V gene has CDR1 SGHAT and CDR2 FQDESV (reference sequence). CDR3 length: 12 amino acids. In nucleotides, the CDR3 is TGTGCCAGCAGTTGTGACGAGGGGACCCAGTACTTC. Translating gives CASSCDEGTQYF.

This clonotype was counted between two and nine times. The chain has TRBV29-1 and TRBJ1-1; D possibly corresponds to TRBD1 (5 bases). CDR3 length: 12 residues. Germline V lookup: CDR1 SQVTM, CDR2 ANQGSEA. Trimming pared 6 bases from V and 6 bases from J, leaving 14 bases between. The CDR3 reads CSVVARDAEAFF. DNA of the CDR3: TGCAGCGTCGTGGCGAGGGACGCTGAAGCTTTCTTT.

There are many counts of this clonotype. This chain joins TRBV9 and TRBJ2-1; D gene unclear. The CDR3 consists of 14 residues. Germline loops: CDR1 SGDLS, CDR2 YYNGEE. With 4 bases removed from V and 6 bases from J, the gap between germline ends came to 14 bases. The DNA for the CDR3 is TGTGCCAGCAGCCCCCCACTCCGGCGCAATGAGCAGTTCTTC. Protein: CASSPPLRRNEQFF.

The V gene is TRBV19, the J gene TRBJ1-5; no clear D. Germline CDR1 and CDR2: LNHDA and SQIVND (reference sequence). V shed 0 bases and J shed 9 bases, with 9 bases lying between them. The CDR3 is made up of 13 amino acids. The chain's CDR3 is CASSIDKRRPQHF. The CDR3, as DNA: TGTGCCAGTAGTATAGATAAGAGGAGGCCCCAGCATTTT.

This clonotype has just a few counts. The CDR3 protein is CASGLGGETQYF. For the CDR3, the DNA is TGTGCTAGTGGCCTGGGGGGAGAGACCCAGTACTTC. This rearrangement joins TRBV12-5 to TRBJ2-5, with a tentative D call TRBD2 (6 bases). Looked up from germline, CDR1 is LGHNT and CDR2 is FRNRAP. The CDR3 length is 12 residues. The V gene lost 6 bases and the J gene lost 4 bases, with 9 bases spanning the gap. The full variable domain, its missing parts supplied by reference TRBV12-5 and TRBJ2-5, is DARVTQTPRHKVTEMGQEVTMRCQPILGHNTVFWYRQTMMQGLELLAYFRNRAPLDDSGMPKDRFSAEMPDATLATLKIQPSEPRDSAVYFCASGLGGETQYFGPGTRLLVL.

This clonotype occurred many times. The rearrangement links TRBV4-2 to TRBJ2-3; perhaps TRBD2 as D (6 bases). The CDR3 covers 17 residues. Per the germline V gene, CDR1 is LGHNA and CDR2 is YNFKEQ. Trimming removed 4 bases from V and 2 bases from J, with 19 bases in between. CDR3 loop: CASSRMEPGENTDTQYF. The CDR3 nucleotides read TGTGCCAGCAGCCGGATGGAGCCGGGAGAAAACACAGATACGCAGTATTTT.

J is TRBJ1-3 and V is TRBV7-8; no definite D call. Trimming pared 5 bases from V and 0 bases from J, leaving 11 bases between. The germline V gene has CDR1 SGHVS and CDR2 FQNEAQ. CDR3 length: 15 amino acids. The CDR3 bases are TGTGCCAGCAGCCCACTTGGAAACTCTGGAAACACCATATATTTT. Translating it yields CASSPLGNSGNTIYF.

At least ten counts were recorded for this clonotype. The V call is TRBV5-4, the J call TRBJ1-2; possibly TRBD1 for D (6 bases). Trimming cost V 0 bases and J 3 bases, with 9 bases left between them. This CDR3 spans 14 amino acids. Germline values: CDR1 SGHNT, CDR2 YYREEE (reference sequence). This CDR3 is CASSLEGGDYGYTF. The CDR3 DNA sequence: TGTGCCAGCAGCTTGGAGGGGGGCGACTATGGCTACACCTTC. The entire variable domain, with the rest obtained from reference TRBV5-4 and TRBJ1-2, is as follows: ETGVTQSPTHLIKTRGQQVTLRCSSQSGHNTVSWYQQALGQGPQFIFQYYREEENGRGNFPPRFSGLQFPNYSSELNVNALELDDSALYLCASSLEGGDYGYTFGSGTRLTVV.

This clonotype was picked up a small number of times. A much larger clone is a single base away; this may be a read error. This chain joins TRBV15 and TRBJ2-1; D uncertain. CDR3 length: 15 amino acids. Germline V gene lookup returns CDR1 LNHNV and CDR2 YYDKDF (reference sequence). V lost 1 base and J lost 7, with 14 bases in between. The CDR3 loop reads CATSRGMGTKNEQFF. The CDR3 DNA reads as TGTGCCACCAGCAGAGGCATGGGTACCAAGAATGAGCAGTTCTTC.

For this clonotype: One base away lies a much larger clone, so this may be a sequencing read error. The chain combines TRBV20-1 with TRBJ1-1; perhaps TRBD1 as D (6 bases). The CDR3 length is 11 residues. Germline-derived CDR1 and CDR2 are DFQATT and SNEGSKA (reference sequence). Deletions cut 3 bases from V and 7 bases from J, with 9 bases between. The CDR3 coding sequence is TGCAGTGCTAGGCGGGACAATGAAGCTTTCTTT. Its protein is CSARRDNEAFF.

The V gene is TRBV20-1, the J gene TRBJ2-5; possibly TRBD1 or TRBD2 for D (5 bases each). Germline CDR1 is DFQATT and CDR2 is SNEGSKA (reference sequence). The V gene lost 0 bases and the J gene lost 0 bases, with 14 bases spanning the gap. This CDR3 comprises 16 residues. The CDR3 loop is CSARDEEGTDQETQYF. The CDR3 region has the DNA TGCAGTGCTAGAGATGAAGAGGGGACCGACCAAGAGACCCAGTACTTC.

In this sample, this clonotype turned up many times. The V and J genes are TRBV13 and TRBJ2-7; D assignment may be TRBD1 or TRBD2 (5 bases each). The V end was cut by 4 bases, the J end by 12 bases, with 16 bases between. CDR3 length equals 12 residues. CDR1 and CDR2 from the germline V gene are PRHDT and FYEKMQ (reference sequence). CDR3 in DNA: TGTGCCAGCAGCTCAGGGACGGCCGATCCGTACTTC. It yields the protein CASSSGTADPYF.

This clonotype was counted many times. The chain uses TRBV7-9 and TRBJ2-2; D not resolved. Trimming stripped 5 bases from V and 3 bases from J, with 4 bases between. Germline loops: CDR1 SEHNR, CDR2 FQNEAQ (reference sequence). This CDR3 comprises 12 residues. CDR3 nucleotides: TGTGCCAGCAGCGCTTACACCGGGGAGCTGTTTTTT. Amino acids: CASSAYTGELFF.

This clonotype was found many times. J is TRBJ1-5 and V is TRBV20-1, with no clear D. The germline V gene encodes CDR1 DFQATT and CDR2 SNEGSKA (reference sequence). Trimming took 4 bases from V and 7 from J, leaving 14 bases between them. There are 13 residues in the CDR3. This chain's CDR3 is CSAILGRSQPQHF. The CDR3 bases are TGCAGTGCTATCCTAGGGAGATCGCAGCCCCAGCATTTT.

This clonotype was seen ten or more times. The rearrangement joins TRBV12-3 or TRBV12-4 to TRBJ1-1; TRBD1 might be the D (5 bases). V shed 6 bases and J shed 5 bases, with 28 bases lying between them. There are 18 residues in the CDR3. CDR3 DNA sequence: TGTGCCAGCAGGTACTCCATCACAGGCCTCACCGTAAAGACTGAAGCTTTCTTT. This codes for CASRYSITGLTVKTEAFF.

This clonotype was seen ten or more times. The chain joins TRBV6-5 to TRBJ2-3, with D hard to call. The germline V gene has CDR1 MNHEY and CDR2 SVGAGI. Trimming took off 2 bases at V and 0 bases at J, with 9 bases between the two ends. The CDR3 loop spans 15 amino acids. The CDR3 spells CASSYRFSSTDTQYF. CDR3 in DNA: TGTGCCAGCAGTTACAGGTTTTCTAGCACAGATACGCAGTATTTT.

This clonotype has ten or more counts. The V gene is TRBV13, the J gene TRBJ2-5, with 10 bases that match TRBD1. Germline V gives CDR1 PRHDT, CDR2 FYEKMQ (reference sequence). J lost 2 bases, V lost 5 bases, and 5 bases had no gene match. The CDR3 is made up of 15 amino acids. CDR3 in DNA: TGTGCCAGCAGCCGGGACAGGGGACTTCAAGAGACCCAGTACTTC. Protein sequence: CASSRDRGLQETQYF. The full variable domain, in which reference TRBV13 and TRBJ2-5 provide the parts outside the CDR3, is AAGVIQSPRHLIKEKRETATLKCYPIPRHDTVYWYQQGPGQDPQFLISFYEKMQSDKGSIPDRFSAQQFSDYHSELNMSSLELGDSALYFCASSRDRGLQETQYFGPGTRLLVL.

As regards this clonotype: A much larger clone sits a single nucleotide away, making a read error possible. CDR3 residues: CASSWQGAEQYF. In DNA, the CDR3 is TGCGCCAGCAGCTGGCAAGGGGCCGAGCAGTACTTC. The rearrangement uses TRBV5-1 and TRBJ2-7, with TRBD1 as a possible D gene (5 bases). The CDR3 totals 12 residues. In germline, CDR1 is SGHRS, CDR2 YFSETQ. Trimming took 3 bases from V and 6 from J, leaving 10 bases between them.

Note on this clonotype: This may arise from a read error, as a much more abundant clone is one base away. The J gene is TRBJ2-5, the V gene TRBV4-1; a weak D match, TRBD2 (5 bases). The CDR3 contains 13 residues. V was pared by 3 bases and J by 2 bases, with 7 bases between. Germline V gives CDR1 MGHRA, CDR2 YSYEKL. The CDR3 region is CASSQVAQETQYF. CDR3 nucleotides: TGCGCCAGCAGCCAGGTAGCGCAAGAGACCCAGTACTTC.

The V call is TRBV6-1, the J call TRBJ1-1; D gene ambiguous. With 5 bases removed from V and 2 bases from J, the gap between germline ends came to 18 bases. The CDR3 extends over 16 amino acids. Germline V gene lookup returns CDR1 MNHNS and CDR2 SASEGT. The CDR3 protein is CASSRLPTKRNTEAFF. CDR3 nucleotide sequence: TGTGCCAGCAGTCGACTACCGACAAAACGCAACACTGAAGCTTTCTTT.

The sample holds many counts of this clonotype. The chain is built from TRBV5-6 and TRBJ1-2; D is possibly TRBD1 (5 bases). Germline values: CDR1 SGHDT, CDR2 YYEEEE. V gave up 5 bases and J gave up 4 bases, with 15 bases separating them. The length of the CDR3 is 14 residues. The chain's CDR3 is CASSFDSFAYGYTF. For the CDR3, the DNA is TGTGCCAGCAGTTTTGACAGTTTTGCCTATGGCTACACCTTC.

This clonotype was recorded at least ten times. This sequence joins TRBV28 and TRBJ1-1; D unresolved. The CDR3 spans 15 residues. V was trimmed by 6 bases and J by 1 base, leaving 15 bases between them. Germline-derived CDR1 and CDR2 are MDHEN and SYDVKM. CDR3: CASRPRGGANTEAFF. CDR3 DNA: TGTGCCAGCAGGCCTCGGGGAGGAGCGAACACTGAAGCTTTCTTT.

This clonotype has a count of ten or more. This chain connects TRBV4-3 to TRBJ1-3, with no clear D. This CDR3 comprises 15 residues. V was trimmed by 4 bases and J by 1 base, leaving 11 bases between them. Germline-derived CDR1 and CDR2 are LGHNA and YSLEER. The CDR3 region has the DNA TGCGCCAGCAGCCTTGGCAGGACGTCTGGAAACACCATATATTTT. Residues: CASSLGRTSGNTIYF.

This clonotype was found many times. The chain is built from TRBV20-1 and TRBJ2-7, with D maybe TRBD1 (6 bases). The V and J ends lost 0 bases and 3 bases respectively, with 9 bases between them. The CDR3 is 13 amino acids. Germline V gene lookup returns CDR1 DFQATT and CDR2 SNEGSKA (reference sequence). CDR3 nucleotide sequence: TGCAGTGCTAGAGACAGGGGAAACTACGAGCAGTACTTC. Its translation: CSARDRGNYEQYF.

Ten or more counts support this clonotype. V is TRBV6-6 and J is TRBJ1-1, with D possibly being TRBD1 (6 bases). The CDR3 has 15 amino acids. The germline V and J ends were trimmed by 0 bases and 4 bases, with 12 bases remaining between them. Germline V gene sequence: CDR1 MNHNY, CDR2 SVGAGI (reference sequence). The CDR3: CASSYSDSPFTEAFF. The CDR3 coding sequence is TGTGCCAGCAGTTACTCGGACAGCCCCTTCACTGAAGCTTTCTTT.